This T cell receptor (beta chain) is from a study of cytomegalovirus exposure and HLA in healthy donors. Germline CDR1 LGHNA, CDR2 YNFKEQ. This CDR3 has 15 residues. V shed 1 base and J 5 bases; nucleotides not matched to a gene: 5. Whole-study findings and limits: Reportedly, TCR beta sequences accurately predicted HLA-A and HLA-B alleles in most subjects.

On this clone: Its antigen is unidentified.

PCR involved 60 Vbeta and 13 Jbeta primers. Data came from immunoSEQ multiplex PCR; TCRdb stores just in-frame clones and leaves some out. Among around 120,000 clones listed, just under 85% were seen once. The sequencing input was PBMCs. The TCR comes from a boy aged 2 to 10 in good health and CMV-seronegative. The V and J genes are TRBV4-2 and TRBJ2-3, with TRBD2 identical over 8 bases. In DNA form, the CDR3 reads TGTGCCAGCAGCCAAGCAATTAGCGGGGTAGATACGCAGTATTTT. Translation gives CASSQAISGVDTQYF.